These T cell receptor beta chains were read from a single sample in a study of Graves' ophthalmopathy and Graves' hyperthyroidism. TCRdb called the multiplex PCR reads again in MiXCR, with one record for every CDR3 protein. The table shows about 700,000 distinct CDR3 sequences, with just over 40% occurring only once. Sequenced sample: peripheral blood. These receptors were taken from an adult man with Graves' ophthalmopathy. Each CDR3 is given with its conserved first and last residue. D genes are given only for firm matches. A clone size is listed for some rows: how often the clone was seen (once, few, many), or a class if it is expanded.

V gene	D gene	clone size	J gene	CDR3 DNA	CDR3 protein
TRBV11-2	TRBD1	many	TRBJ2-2	TGTGCCAGCAGCGGGGGAAAGGTGGACAGGGCCACCGGGGAGCTGTTTTTT	CASSGGKVDRATGELFF
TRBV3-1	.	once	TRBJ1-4	TGTGCCAGCAGCCATCGGGGGACTAATGAAAAACTGTTTTTT	CASSHRGTNEKLFF
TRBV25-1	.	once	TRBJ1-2	TGTGCCAGCAGAGACCAGAGCAGCTATGGCTACACCTTC	CASRDQSSYGYTF
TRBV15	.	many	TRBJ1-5	TGTGCCACCAGCAGAGCTTTAGCAATAATCAATCAGCCCCAGCATTTT	CATSRALAIINQPQHF
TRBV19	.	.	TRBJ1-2	TGTGCCACCCAGGGCTATGGCTACACCTTC	CATQGYGYTF
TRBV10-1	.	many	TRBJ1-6	TGCGCCAGCAGTGAGGGGGGAAGGGGATCGAATTCACCCCTCCACTTT	CASSEGGRGSNSPLHF
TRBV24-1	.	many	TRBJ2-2	TGTGCCACCAGTGACTTGGGACGCCTGCGGCCCGGGGAGCTGTTTTTT	CATSDLGRLRPGELFF
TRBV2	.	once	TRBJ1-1	TGTGCCAGCAATAGAGAGGGGGAAACTGAAGCTTTCTTT	CASNREGETEAFF
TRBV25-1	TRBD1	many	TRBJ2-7	TGTGCCAGCCCGGGGGACCGGGACAGGGGGCGTTACGAGCAGTACTTC	CASPGDRDRGRYEQYF
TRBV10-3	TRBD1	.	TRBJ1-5	TGTGCCGGCGGCGGACAGGGCAATCAGCCCCAGCATTTT	CAGGGQGNQPQHF
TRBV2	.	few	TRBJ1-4	TGTGCCAGCAGTTTAAGAGGGGTCCGGGTTGAAAAACTGTTTTTT	CASSLRGVRVEKLFF
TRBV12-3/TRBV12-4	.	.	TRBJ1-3	TGTGCCAGCAGTTTTATTACAGGACTTTCTGGAAACACCATATATTTT	CASSFITGLSGNTIYF
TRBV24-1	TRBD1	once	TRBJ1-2	TGTGCCAGCTCACTTCGGGACAGGGAAACTTATGGCTACACCTTC	CASSLRDRETYGYTF
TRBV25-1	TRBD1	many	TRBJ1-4	TGTGCCAGCAGGGACAGGGGCCGAGAAAAACTGTTTTTT	CASRDRGREKLFF
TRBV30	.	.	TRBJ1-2	TGTGCCTGGAGTGTAGCAGGGGCCTATGGCTACACCTTC	CAWSVAGAYGYTF
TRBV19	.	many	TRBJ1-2	TGTGCCAGTAGTATAGAGCCCAAGACAGGAGGCTACACCTTC	CASSIEPKTGGYTF
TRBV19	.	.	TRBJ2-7	TGTGCCAGTAGTATTAACCCGATCTGCGAGCAGTACTTC	CASSINPICEQYF
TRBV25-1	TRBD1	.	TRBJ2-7	TGTGCCAGCAGTGCTGTACAGGGGGCGTCCTACGAGCAGTACTTC	CASSAVQGASYEQYF
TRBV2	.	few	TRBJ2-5	TGTGCCAGCAGTGCTTGGGACCAGTACTTC	CASSAWDQYF
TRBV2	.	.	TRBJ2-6	TGTGCCAGCAGAGATAACTCTGGGGCCAACGTCCTGACTTTC	CASRDNSGANVLTF
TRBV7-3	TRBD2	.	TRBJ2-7	TGTGCCAGCGGTGGACTAGCTTTCGGCGAGCAGTACTTC	CASGGLAFGEQYF
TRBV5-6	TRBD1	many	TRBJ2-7	TGTGCCAGCAGCTTGGACGACAGGGATGAGCAGTACTTC	CASSLDDRDEQYF
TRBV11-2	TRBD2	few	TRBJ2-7	TGCGCCAGCAGCCCCTTCTACCGGACTAGGGGATCCTACGAGCAGTACTTC	CASSPFYRTRGSYEQYF
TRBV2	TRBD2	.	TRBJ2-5	TGTGCCAGCAGTGTGACTAGCGGGGAGGAGACCCAGTACTTC	CASSVTSGEETQYF
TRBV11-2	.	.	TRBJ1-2	TGTGCCAGCAGCTTAGTGGGACAACCTCAGCTTGGCTACACCTTC	CASSLVGQPQLGYTF
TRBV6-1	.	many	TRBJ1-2	TGTGCCAGCAGTGAACGACCTGTCTACACCTTC	CASSERPVYTF
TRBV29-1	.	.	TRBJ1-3	TGCAGCGAGGGACTAGCGGGTACTGGAAACACCATATATTTT	CSEGLAGTGNTIYF
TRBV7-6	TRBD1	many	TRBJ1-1	TGTGCCAGCAGCTTAGGGACAGGGAGGAACACTGAAGCTTTCTTT	CASSLGTGRNTEAFF
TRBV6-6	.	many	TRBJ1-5	TGTGCCAGCAGTACGGATCAGCCCCAGCATTTT	CASSTDQPQHF
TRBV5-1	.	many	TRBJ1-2	TGCGCCAGCAGCTTGGATCACGGAAAGAATGGCTACACCTTC	CASSLDHGKNGYTF
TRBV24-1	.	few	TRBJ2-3	TGTGCCACCAGTGATTGGACTACTCATACGCAGTATTTT	CATSDWTTHTQYF
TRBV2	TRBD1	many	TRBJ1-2	TGTGCCAGCAGTACTCCCCAGGGGGGCTATGGCTACACCTTC	CASSTPQGGYGYTF
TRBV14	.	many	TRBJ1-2	TGTGCCAGCACCGCTGGGTCCGGCTATGGCTACACCTTC	CASTAGSGYGYTF
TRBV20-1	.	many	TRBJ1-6	TGCAGTGCTAGAGTGACGAATTCACCCCTCCACTTT	CSARVTNSPLHF
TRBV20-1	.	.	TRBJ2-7	TGCAGTGCTAGAAAACAGGGAGACTACGAGCAGTACTTC	CSARKQGDYEQYF
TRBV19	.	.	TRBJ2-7	TGTGCCAGTAGTACAACACACCGGGCCTCCTACGAGCAGTACTTC	CASSTTHRASYEQYF
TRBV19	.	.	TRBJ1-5	TGTGCCAGTAGCCCGGACAGACTGAATCAGCCCCAGCATTTT	CASSPDRLNQPQHF
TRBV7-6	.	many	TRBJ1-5	TGTGCCAGCAGCTTCCACGTTGGACAGAAGGGTAATCAGCCCCAGCATTTT	CASSFHVGQKGNQPQHF
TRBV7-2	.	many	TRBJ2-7	TGTGCCAGCAGCACGCGTTCGGTTCAGGGGTCCTACGAGCAGTACTTC	CASSTRSVQGSYEQYF
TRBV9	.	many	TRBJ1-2	TGTGCCAGCAGCGTATCGGCGGACTATGGCTACACCTTC	CASSVSADYGYTF